This passage covers 29 T cell receptor beta chains from one sample sequenced in a study of T cell repertoires in cytomegalovirus infection. Via MiXCR, TCRdb re-called the reads, giving one row per CDR3 protein. The table has fewer than 550,000 distinct CDR3 sequences, about 30% seen once. The sample taken for sequencing was PBMCs. These receptors originate from a human donor in good health (CMV status not recorded). Some clones in this sample may be carry-over from other donors' samples.

The J gene is TRBJ2-1, the V gene TRBV24-1, with 10 bases lining up with TRBD2. The CDR3 runs to 15 residues. After removal of 4 bases from V and 10 bases from J, the junction contained 9 bases not matched to a gene. Germline V lookup: CDR1 KGHDR, CDR2 SFDVKD. The CDR3 loop is CATSDPGLAVPEQFF. The CDR3 bases are TGTGCCACCAGTGACCCCGGACTAGCGGTTCCCGAGCAGTTCTTC.

The V call is TRBV12-3 or TRBV12-4, the J call TRBJ2-1, with a possible D match to TRBD1 (5 bases). The V end lost 6 bases, the J end lost 4 bases, and 19 bases lay between the germline ends. The CDR3 runs to 16 residues. CDR3 nucleotides: TGTGCCAGCAGCCCAATTCAACAGGTTGGTTACAATGAGCAGTTCTTC. Protein product: CASSPIQQVGYNEQFF.

This clonotype was observed at least ten times. CDR3 DNA: TGCGCCAGCAGCTTGGGCTTCCAAGAGACCCAGTACTTC. The encoded protein is CASSLGFQETQYF. V and J are TRBV5-1 and TRBJ2-5; D is unresolved. CDR3 length: 13 amino acids. CDR1 is SGHRS and CDR2 is YFSETQ in the germline V gene. Trimming removed 0 bases from V and 1 base from J, with 4 bases in between. Complete variable domain (other parts from reference TRBV5-1 and TRBJ2-5): KAGVTQTPRYLIKTRGQQVTLSCSPISGHRSVSWYQQTPGQGLQFLFEYFSETQRNKGNFPGRFSGRQFSNSRSEMNVSTLELGDSALYLCASSLGFQETQYFGPGTRLLVL.

Only a few counts were recorded for this clonotype. This chain connects TRBV11-2 to TRBJ2-5; weak D call: TRBD2 (5 bases). Trimming took 5 bases from V and 0 from J, leaving 16 bases between them. This CDR3 comprises 16 residues. Per the germline V gene, CDR1 is SGHAT and CDR2 is FQNNGV. CDR3 sequence: CASSTLEIAYQETQYF. Here the CDR3 DNA reads TGTGCCAGCAGCACCCTAGAGATAGCGTACCAAGAGACCCAGTACTTC.

In its sample, this clonotype was seen a few times. The chain links TRBV19 to TRBJ2-1; the match to TRBD1 covers 9 bases. From germline, CDR1 is LNHDA and CDR2 SQIVND (reference sequence). V lost 4 bases, J lost 3 bases, and 4 bases stayed unmatched. This CDR3 region has 15 residues. The CDR3 DNA reads as TGTGCCAGTAGTACCGGGACAGGGTTCTACAATGAGCAGTTCTTC. The encoded protein is CASSTGTGFYNEQFF.

This chain uses TRBV4-1 with TRBJ2-7; D is perhaps TRBD2 (5 bases). The germline CDR1 and CDR2 sequences are MGHRA and YSYEKL. Trimming took 3 bases from V and 3 from J, leaving 12 bases between them. The CDR3 is made up of 14 amino acids. The CDR3 is CASSQIATLYEQYF. The CDR3 DNA sequence: TGCGCCAGCAGCCAGATAGCGACCCTCTACGAGCAGTACTTC.

The chain has TRBV19 and TRBJ2-1; no firm D call. The length of the CDR3 is 15 residues. Looked up from germline, CDR1 is LNHDA and CDR2 is SQIVND (reference sequence). Trimming took off 3 bases at V and 8 bases at J, with 17 bases between the two ends. The CDR3 DNA sequence: TGTGCCAGTAGTATTGGGCAGGAGCCGGAAGATGAGCAGTTCTTC. As protein: CASSIGQEPEDEQFF.

V and J are TRBV6-6 and TRBJ2-7; TRBD1 matches 11 bases. CDR1 MNHNY and CDR2 SVGAGI come from the germline V gene (reference sequence). Trimming cost V 6 bases and J 5 bases; bases outside gene matches: 9. The CDR3 is 15 amino acids. The DNA of the CDR3 is TGTGCCAGCAGGCCCGGACAGGGGGCGGTCAACGAGCAGTACTTC. This gives the protein CASRPGQGAVNEQYF.

This clonotype was picked up a small number of times. The genes are TRBV7-2 and TRBJ1-6, with D hard to call. The V gene's germline CDR1 is SGHTA and CDR2 FQGNSA. The germline V and J ends were trimmed by 3 bases and 7 bases, with 10 bases remaining between them. This CDR3 comprises 14 residues. DNA of the CDR3: TGTGCCAGCAGCTTGAACGGGCTCAATTCACCCCTCCACTTT. Translated, it gives CASSLNGLNSPLHF.

This clonotype was picked up a small number of times. The J gene is TRBJ2-5, the V gene TRBV5-6, with 11 bases lining up with TRBD2. CDR1 and CDR2 (germline): SGHDT, YYEEEE. The CDR3 is 15 amino acids. V dropped 3 bases and J dropped 1; count of bases not matched to a gene: 2. The CDR3 coding sequence is TGTGCCAGCAGCTATGGGACTAGCGGCCAAGAGACCCAGTACTTC. Encoded protein: CASSYGTSGQETQYF.

This clonotype was observed a few times. The rearrangement links TRBV7-9 to TRBJ1-1; the D gene is possibly TRBD1 (6 bases). The V gene's germline CDR1 is SEHNR and CDR2 FQNEAQ (reference sequence). The CDR3 runs to 16 residues. Deletions cut 0 bases from V and 4 bases from J, with 15 bases between. The CDR3: CASSLARARGLTEAFF. CDR3 DNA: TGTGCCAGCAGCTTAGCCCGCGCCAGGGGACTCACTGAAGCTTTCTTT.

This rearrangement joins TRBV7-9 to TRBJ1-2; 7 bases align to TRBD1. After removal of 4 bases from V and 2 bases from J, the junction contained 7 bases not matched to a gene. Germline values: CDR1 SEHNR, CDR2 FQNEAQ (reference sequence). The CDR3 covers 15 residues. CDR3 in amino acids: CASSSQSTGNYGYTF. The DNA for the CDR3 is TGTGCCAGCAGCTCGCAATCGACAGGGAACTATGGCTACACCTTC.

This clonotype has only a few counts. The chain links TRBV24-1 to TRBJ2-7; 11 bases map to TRBD1. Per the germline V gene, CDR1 is KGHDR and CDR2 is SFDVKD. After removal of 9 bases from V and 0 bases from J, the junction contained 0 bases not matched to a gene. The CDR3 runs 13 residues. This chain's CDR3 is CATGTGGSYEQYF. Written as DNA, the CDR3 is TGTGCCACCGGGACAGGGGGCTCCTACGAGCAGTACTTC.

The chain has TRBV12-3 or TRBV12-4 and TRBJ1-1, with D uncertain. CDR3 size: 13 residues. The V end lost 7 bases, the J end lost 6 bases, and 15 bases lay between the germline ends. In DNA, the CDR3 is TGTGCCAGCATCCCTCGGGAGTGGGCTGAAGCTTTCTTT. Its translation: CASIPREWAEAFF.

The chain uses TRBV11-1 and TRBJ2-1, with 8 positions matching TRBD2. The CDR3 covers 15 residues. V lost 8 bases to trimming and J lost 2 bases; unmatched junction nucleotides: 8. Germline V gene lookup returns CDR1 SGHAT and CDR2 FQDESV (reference sequence). The CDR3 DNA reads TGTGCCAGCGGATTAAGCGGGGGCACCTACAATGAGCAGTTCTTC. Translated, it gives CASGLSGGTYNEQFF.

This clonotype was recorded a few times. J is TRBJ2-6 and V is TRBV7-9; D is unclear. The CDR3 length is 17 residues. Looked up from germline, CDR1 is SEHNR and CDR2 is FQNEAQ (reference sequence). Trimming stripped 2 bases from V and 0 bases from J, with 11 bases between. CDR3 nucleotides: TGTGCCAGCAGCTTACCGGCAGGTTCCTCTGGGGCCAACGTCCTGACTTTC. Protein sequence: CASSLPAGSSGANVLTF. Together with reference TRBV7-9 and TRBJ2-6, the CDR3 gives the full variable domain: DTGVSQNPRHKITKRGQNVTFRCDPISEHNRLYWYRQTLGQGPEFLTYFQNEAQLEKSRLLSDRFSAERPKGSFSTLEIQRTEQGDSAMYLCASSLPAGSSGANVLTFGAGSRLTVL.

The chain carries TRBV28 and TRBJ2-2; perhaps TRBD2 as D (5 bases). This CDR3 region has 15 residues. Trimming took 9 bases from V and 7 from J, leaving 21 bases between them. Per germline, CDR1 MDHEN and CDR2 SYDVKM. CDR3 residues: CASYRATGNGGELFF. CDR3 nucleotide sequence: TGTGCCAGTTATAGGGCGACGGGAAACGGCGGGGAGCTGTTTTTT.

The genes are TRBV12-3 or TRBV12-4 and TRBJ2-3, with D hard to call. This CDR3 is 11 amino acids long. Trimming took off 3 bases at V and 8 bases at J, with 6 bases between the two ends. The CDR3 DNA sequence: TGTGCCAGCAGTTTGTTTTCTACGCAGTATTTT. Translated, it gives CASSLFSTQYF.

This sequence joins TRBV19 and TRBJ1-1, with no clear D. The germline gives CDR1 LNHDA, CDR2 SQIVND (reference sequence). V gave up 6 bases and J gave up 4 bases, with 12 bases separating them. This CDR3 has 13 amino acids. DNA of the CDR3: TGTGCCAGTAGCGCTCACACGGGCACTGAAGCTTTCTTT. It is translated as CASSAHTGTEAFF.

CDR3 sequence (DNA): TGTGCCAGCAGTTTACGGGGGGCAGGTCAGCCCCAGCATTTT. Translation: CASSLRGAGQPQHF. This sequence joins TRBV27 and TRBJ1-5, with a tentative D call TRBD1 (6 bases). The germline CDR1 and CDR2 sequences are MNHEY and SMNVEV (reference sequence). V lost 2 bases and J 6 bases, leaving 11 bases between the germline ends. The CDR3 spans 14 residues.

This clonotype has more than one count but fewer than ten. V usage is TRBV7-2 and J usage is TRBJ2-7, with a possible D match to TRBD2 (6 bases). V was clipped by 1 base and J by 0 bases, with 13 bases between them. This CDR3 spans 16 amino acids. Germline lookup yields CDR1 SGHTA and CDR2 FQGNSA. The CDR3 protein is CASSLGRDWPSYEQYF. The CDR3 DNA follows: TGTGCCAGCAGCTTAGGCCGGGACTGGCCCTCCTACGAGCAGTACTTC.

CDR3 residues: CASTGDSYNEQFF. CDR3 nucleotides: TGTGCCAGTACCGGGGACAGTTACAATGAGCAGTTCTTC. The genes are TRBV19 and TRBJ2-1; 7 nucleotides agree with TRBD1. The V gene's germline CDR1 is LNHDA and CDR2 SQIVND (reference sequence). V lost 7 bases and J lost 4; bases outside the gene matches: 4. The CDR3 is 13 residues long.

The gene calls are TRBV4-1 and TRBJ1-4, with a weak D call TRBD1 (5 bases). Germline V gene data show CDR1 as MGHRA and CDR2 as YSYEKL. This CDR3 is built from 16 residues. V was pared by 4 bases and J by 4 bases, with 16 bases between. CDR3 in DNA: TGCGCCAGCAGCCCATACCCCCGGGGCTTTAATGAAAAACTGTTTTTT. This encodes CASSPYPRGFNEKLFF.

This clonotype was counted many times. The rearrangement links TRBV7-2 to TRBJ1-3; D gene uncertain. The CDR3 length is 12 residues. In germline, CDR1 is SGHTA, CDR2 FQGNSA. The V end was cut by 5 bases, the J end by 3 bases, with 5 bases between. The CDR3 protein is CASSALGNTIYF. CDR3 bases: TGTGCCAGCAGCGCCCTTGGAAACACCATATATTTT.

There are a few counts of this clonotype. The rearrangement uses TRBV6-1 and TRBJ2-1; D gene uncertain. The V gene's germline CDR1 is MNHNS and CDR2 SASEGT. V was clipped by 2 bases and J by 6 bases, with 8 bases between them. CDR3 length equals 13 residues. The DNA of the CDR3 is TGTGCCAGCAGTGAATGGGCAGCCAATGAGCAGTTCTTC. Translated, it gives CASSEWAANEQFF.

This clonotype was seen a few times. The V call is TRBV5-1, the J call TRBJ2-3, with 8 bases that match TRBD2. This CDR3 comprises 14 residues. The V and J ends lost 7 bases and 5 bases, in that order; junction bases with no gene match: 9. CDR1 is SGHRS, CDR2 YFSETQ, per germline. The CDR3 nucleotides read TGCGCCAGCCGACTTGGAGCGGGAGAAGATACGCAGTATTTT. Protein: CASRLGAGEDTQYF.

There are a few counts of this clonotype. The genes are TRBV20-1 and TRBJ2-5; a weak D match, TRBD1 (6 bases). V was shortened by 5 bases and J by 5 bases, with 15 bases between the two germline ends. Germline V gene data show CDR1 as DFQATT and CDR2 as SNEGSKA (reference sequence). The CDR3 loop spans 13 amino acids. DNA of the CDR3: TGCAGTGCTTTCGGACAGCACCCGGAGACCCAGTACTTC. Protein sequence: CSAFGQHPETQYF.

This clonotype was seen only once. The V and J genes are TRBV14 and TRBJ2-7, with a weak D call TRBD2 (6 bases). This CDR3 has 14 residues. The germline V gene has CDR1 SGHDN and CDR2 FVKESK. Trimming stripped 0 bases from V and 3 bases from J, with 9 bases between. CDR3 amino acids: CASSQEGLIYEQYF. The CDR3 nucleotides are TGTGCCAGCAGCCAAGAGGGACTTATCTACGAGCAGTACTTC.

This clonotype was recorded at least ten times. This rearrangement joins TRBV7-2 to TRBJ2-7; 9 bases line up with TRBD1. The CDR3 has 15 residues. V trimming: 1 base; J trimming: 4 bases; junction bases outside the gene matches: 5. Germline V gene sequence: CDR1 SGHTA, CDR2 FQGNSA. CDR3 sequence reads: CASSLDRGLRYEQYV. The CDR3 bases are TGTGCCAGCAGCTTAGACAGGGGGCTTAGGTACGAGCAGTACGTC.